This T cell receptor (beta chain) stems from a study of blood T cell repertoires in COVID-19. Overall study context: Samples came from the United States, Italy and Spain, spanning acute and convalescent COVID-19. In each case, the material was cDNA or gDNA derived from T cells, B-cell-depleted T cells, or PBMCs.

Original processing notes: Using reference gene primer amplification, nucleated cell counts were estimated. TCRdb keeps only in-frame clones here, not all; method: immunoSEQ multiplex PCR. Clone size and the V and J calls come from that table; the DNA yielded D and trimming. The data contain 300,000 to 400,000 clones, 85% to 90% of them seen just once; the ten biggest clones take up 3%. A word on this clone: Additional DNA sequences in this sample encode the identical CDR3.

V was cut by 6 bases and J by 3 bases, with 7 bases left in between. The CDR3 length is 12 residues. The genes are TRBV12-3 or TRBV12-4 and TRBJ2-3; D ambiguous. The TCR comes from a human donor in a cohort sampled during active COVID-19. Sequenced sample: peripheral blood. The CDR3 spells CASSPGTDTQYF. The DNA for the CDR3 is TGTGCCAGCAGCCCCGGGACAGATACGCAGTATTTT.